The clone carrying this TCR beta chain has a handful of counts. Germline CDR1 KGHSH, CDR2 LQKENI. V lost 3 bases to trimming and J lost 0 bases, with 11 bases between them. The CDR3 consists of 15 residues. The record originates from a study of beta chain features in type 1 diabetes. Of the isolated RNA, all was reverse transcribed, and so the sequenced material was expressed TCRB transcripts. Sequenced by immunoSEQ multiplex PCR; TCRdb stores in-frame clones only, minus some. The data hold about 140,000 clones, with roughly 10% observed a single time. J is TRBJ1-1 and V is TRBV18; maybe TRBD1 (5 bases). Sequenced material: central memory CD4+ T cells from blood. The TCR originated in a woman in her forties in good health. The CDR3 protein is CASSPAQAMNTEAFF. The CDR3 nucleotides are TGTGCCAGCTCACCCGCACAGGCCATGAACACTGAAGCTTTCTTT.